This TCR beta chain was recovered during a study of shared clonotypes between healthy human individuals. Looking at the study overall: Donors had three CD4 naive, three CD4 memory, two CD8 naive and one CD8 memory plate apiece.

Broader study findings: The four-donor shared clonotypes exceeded non-shared clonotypes in generation probability, with non-shared ones scoring lower.

Regarding this clone: Antigen specificity is unknown.

Once extracted for a subset, genomic DNA was divided evenly among several immunoSEQ plates. Clones were read by immunoSEQ multiplex PCR, and TCRdb kept only the in-frame ones, dropping some. The sample carries around 2,000,000 clones, about 95% recorded once. In germline, CDR1 is MNHEY, CDR2 SMNVEV (reference sequence). V lost 6 bases to trimming and J lost 0 bases, with 11 bases between them. The CDR3 length is 14 residues. The sample taken for sequencing was naive CD4+ T cells sorted from blood. Described subset: CD45RA+ positively selected. The TCR was taken from a young man in good health. The V call is TRBV27, the J call TRBJ1-2; D is ambiguous. The CDR3 DNA sequence: TGTGCCAGCAGCTCCTCACTCTCTAACTATGGCTACACCTTC. Translated, it gives CASSSSLSNYGYTF.